The present TCR beta chain was sequenced within a study of human thymus T cells. Profiling relied on immunoSEQ multiplex PCR, and the TCRdb table lists in-frame clones only, not all of them. This table holds about 78,000 clones, 96% found once. Thymus pieces cut out during corrective heart surgery were the tissue that was used. Germline CDR1 reads SGHNT; CDR2 reads YYREEE (reference sequence). CDR3 length: 16 residues. V gave up 2 bases and J gave up 0 bases; unmatched junction bases: 6. This TCR was sampled from a boy under three years old with a congenital heart defect but otherwise immunologically healthy. This sequence joins TRBV5-4 and TRBJ1-1, with 8 bases matching TRBD1. The sequenced material came from thymus tissue. The CDR3 protein is CASSFTGTGVNTEAFF. DNA of the CDR3: TGTGCCAGCAGCTTTACAGGGACAGGCGTGAACACTGAAGCTTTCTTT.